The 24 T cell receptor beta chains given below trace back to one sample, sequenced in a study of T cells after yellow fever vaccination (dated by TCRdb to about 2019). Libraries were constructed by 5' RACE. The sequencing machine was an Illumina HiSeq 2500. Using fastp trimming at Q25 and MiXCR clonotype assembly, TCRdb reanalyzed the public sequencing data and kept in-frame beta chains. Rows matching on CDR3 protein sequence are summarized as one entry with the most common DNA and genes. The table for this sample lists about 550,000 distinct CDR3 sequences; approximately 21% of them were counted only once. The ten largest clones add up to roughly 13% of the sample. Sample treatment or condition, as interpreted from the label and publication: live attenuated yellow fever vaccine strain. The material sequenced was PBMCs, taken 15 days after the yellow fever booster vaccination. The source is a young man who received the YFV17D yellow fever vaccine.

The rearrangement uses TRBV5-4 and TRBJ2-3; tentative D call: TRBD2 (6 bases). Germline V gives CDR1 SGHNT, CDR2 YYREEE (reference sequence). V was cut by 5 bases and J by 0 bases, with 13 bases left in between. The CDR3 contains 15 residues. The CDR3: CASSSAAGSTDTQYF. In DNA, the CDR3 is TGTGCCAGCAGTTCAGCGGCGGGAAGCACAGATACGCAGTATTTT. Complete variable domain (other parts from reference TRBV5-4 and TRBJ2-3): ETGVTQSPTHLIKTRGQQVTLRCSSQSGHNTVSWYQQALGQGPQFIFQYYREEENGRGNFPPRFSGLQFPNYSSELNVNALELDDSALYLCASSSAAGSTDTQYFGPGTRLTVL.

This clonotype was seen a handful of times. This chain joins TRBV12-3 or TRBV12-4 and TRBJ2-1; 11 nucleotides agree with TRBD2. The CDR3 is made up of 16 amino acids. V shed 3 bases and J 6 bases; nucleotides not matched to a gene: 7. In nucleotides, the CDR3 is TGTGCCAGCAGTTTTGGGCTAGCGGGAGGAGGCAATGAGCAGTTCTTC. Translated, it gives CASSFGLAGGGNEQFF.

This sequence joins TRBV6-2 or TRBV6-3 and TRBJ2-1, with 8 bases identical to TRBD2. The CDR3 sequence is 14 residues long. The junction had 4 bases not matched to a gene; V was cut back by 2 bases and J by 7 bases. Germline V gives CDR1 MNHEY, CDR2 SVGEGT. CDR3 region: CASSYAASGNEQFF. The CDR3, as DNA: TGTGCCAGCAGTTACGCGGCTAGCGGGAATGAGCAGTTCTTC.

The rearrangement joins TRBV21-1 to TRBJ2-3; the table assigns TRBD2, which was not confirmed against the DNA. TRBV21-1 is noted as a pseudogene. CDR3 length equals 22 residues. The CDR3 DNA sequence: TGTGCCAGCAGCAGCCGAACTCTCTCTAGCGGGAGATATGAAACACACACAGATACGCAGTATTTT. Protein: CASSSRTLSSGRYETHTDTQYF.

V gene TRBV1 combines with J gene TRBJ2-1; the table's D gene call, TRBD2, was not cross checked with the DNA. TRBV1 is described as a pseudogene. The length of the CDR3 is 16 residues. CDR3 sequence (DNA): TGCACCAGCAGCCAAGTCACACTAGCGGGAGAATGGGAGCAGTTCTTC. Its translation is CTSSQVTLAGEWEQFF.

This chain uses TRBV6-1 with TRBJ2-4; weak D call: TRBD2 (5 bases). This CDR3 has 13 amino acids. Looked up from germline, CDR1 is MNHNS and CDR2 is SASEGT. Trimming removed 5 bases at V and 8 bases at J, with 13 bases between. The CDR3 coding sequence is TGTGCCAGCAGTAGCGGAAATAGGGACATTCAGTACTTC. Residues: CASSSGNRDIQYF.

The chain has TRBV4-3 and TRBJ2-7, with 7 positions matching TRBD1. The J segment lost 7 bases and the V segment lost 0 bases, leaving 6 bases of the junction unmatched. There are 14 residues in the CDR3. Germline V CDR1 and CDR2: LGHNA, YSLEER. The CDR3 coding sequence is TGCGCCAGCAGCCAAGAGAACAGGGGTAGAGAGCAGTACTTC. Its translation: CASSQENRGREQYF.

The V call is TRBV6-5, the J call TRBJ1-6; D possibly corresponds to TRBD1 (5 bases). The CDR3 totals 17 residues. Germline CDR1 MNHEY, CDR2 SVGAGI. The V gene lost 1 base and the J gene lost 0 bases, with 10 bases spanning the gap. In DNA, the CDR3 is TGTGCCAGCAGTTACTGGGGGGACGACTCCTATAATTCACCCCTCCACTTT. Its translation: CASSYWGDDSYNSPLHF.

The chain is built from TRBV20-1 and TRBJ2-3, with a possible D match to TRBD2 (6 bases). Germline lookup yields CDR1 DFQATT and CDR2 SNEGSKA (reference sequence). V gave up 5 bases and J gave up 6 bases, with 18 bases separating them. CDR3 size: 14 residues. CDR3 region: CSAAAGGVTDTQYF. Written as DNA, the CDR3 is TGCAGTGCTGCCGCCGGGGGTGTCACCGATACGCAGTATTTT.

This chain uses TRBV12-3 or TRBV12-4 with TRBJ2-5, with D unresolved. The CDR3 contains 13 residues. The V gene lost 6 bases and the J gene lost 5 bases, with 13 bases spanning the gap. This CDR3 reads CASSSGRRETQYF. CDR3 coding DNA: TGTGCCAGCAGCTCGGGCCGCCGGGAGACCCAGTACTTC.

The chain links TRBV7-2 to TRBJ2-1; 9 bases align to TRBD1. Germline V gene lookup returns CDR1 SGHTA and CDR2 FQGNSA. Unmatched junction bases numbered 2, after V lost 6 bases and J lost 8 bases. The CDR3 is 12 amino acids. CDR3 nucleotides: TGTGCCAGCAGGGGACAGGGCTATGAGCAGTTCTTC. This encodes CASRGQGYEQFF. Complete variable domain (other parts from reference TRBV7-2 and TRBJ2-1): GAGVSQSPSNKVTEKGKDVELRCDPISGHTALYWYRQSLGQGLEFLIYFQGNSAPDKSGLPSDRFSAERTGGSVSTLTIQRTQQEDSAVYLCASRGQGYEQFFGPGTRLTVL.

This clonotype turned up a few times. The CDR3 DNA is TGTGCCAGTAGTATTCGCCTGGGTGGGTTATACGAGCAGTACTTC. It is translated as CASSIRLGGLYEQYF. This chain uses TRBV19 with TRBJ2-7; D is ambiguous. Germline CDR1 reads LNHDA; CDR2 reads SQIVND (reference sequence). CDR3 length equals 15 residues. Trimming shortened V by 3 bases and J by 4 bases, and 16 bases separated the two germline ends.

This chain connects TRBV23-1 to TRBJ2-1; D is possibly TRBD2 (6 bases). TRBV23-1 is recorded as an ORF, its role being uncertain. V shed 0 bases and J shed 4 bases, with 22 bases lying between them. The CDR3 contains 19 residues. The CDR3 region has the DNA TGCGCCAGCAGTCAATCGCGGAGGAGCTACGGGAGATCTTACAATGAGCAGTTCTTC. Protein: CASSQSRRSYGRSYNEQFF.

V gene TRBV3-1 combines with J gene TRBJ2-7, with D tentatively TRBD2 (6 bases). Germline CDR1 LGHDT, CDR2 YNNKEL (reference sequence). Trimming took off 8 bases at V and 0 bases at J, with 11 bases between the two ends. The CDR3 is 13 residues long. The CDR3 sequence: CASGGTASYEQYF. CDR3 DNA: TGTGCCAGCGGCGGGACGGCCTCCTACGAGCAGTACTTC.

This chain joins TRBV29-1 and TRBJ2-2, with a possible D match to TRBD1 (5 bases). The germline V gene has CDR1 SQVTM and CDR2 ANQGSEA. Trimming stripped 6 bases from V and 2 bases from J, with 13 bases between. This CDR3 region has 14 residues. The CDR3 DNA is TGCAGCGTAAGTGACAGCCTAAACACCGGGGAGCTGTTTTTT. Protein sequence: CSVSDSLNTGELFF.

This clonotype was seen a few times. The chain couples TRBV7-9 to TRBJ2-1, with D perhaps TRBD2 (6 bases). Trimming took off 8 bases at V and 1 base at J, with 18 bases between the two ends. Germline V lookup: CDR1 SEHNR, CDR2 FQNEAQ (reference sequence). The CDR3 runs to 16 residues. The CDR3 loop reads CASSLASGVSYNEQFF. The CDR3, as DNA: TGTGCCAGCTCCCTAGCGTCGGGAGTGTCCTACAATGAGCAGTTCTTC.

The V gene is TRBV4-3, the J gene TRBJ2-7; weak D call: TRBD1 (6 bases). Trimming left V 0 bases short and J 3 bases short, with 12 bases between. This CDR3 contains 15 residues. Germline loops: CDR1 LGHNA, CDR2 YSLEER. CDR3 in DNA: TGCGCCAGCAGCCAAGATCGGGGACACTTCTACGAGCAGTACTTC. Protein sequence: CASSQDRGHFYEQYF.

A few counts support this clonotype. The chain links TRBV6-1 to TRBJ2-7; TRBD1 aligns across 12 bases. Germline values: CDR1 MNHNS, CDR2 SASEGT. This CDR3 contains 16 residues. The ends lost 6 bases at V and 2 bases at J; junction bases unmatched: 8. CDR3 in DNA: TGTGCCAGCAGGCAACCGGGACAGGGGGCGACCTACGAGCAGTACTTC. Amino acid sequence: CASRQPGQGATYEQYF.

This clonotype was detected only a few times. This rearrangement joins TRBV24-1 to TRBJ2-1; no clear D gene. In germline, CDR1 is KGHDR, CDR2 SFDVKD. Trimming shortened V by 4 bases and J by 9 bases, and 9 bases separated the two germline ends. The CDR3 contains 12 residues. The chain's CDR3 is CATSEPRGEQFF. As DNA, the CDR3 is TGTGCCACCAGTGAGCCTCGTGGTGAGCAGTTCTTC.

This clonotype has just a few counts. The CDR3 loop reads CASSLASGRGGYEQFF. The CDR3 nucleotides are TGCGCCAGCAGCTTGGCCTCTGGCAGGGGCGGGTATGAGCAGTTCTTC. The rearrangement joins TRBV5-1 to TRBJ2-1, with TRBD1 as a possible D gene (6 bases). The CDR3 is 16 amino acids. Trimming pared 0 bases from V and 8 bases from J, leaving 18 bases between. Germline assignment: CDR1 SGHRS and CDR2 YFSETQ.

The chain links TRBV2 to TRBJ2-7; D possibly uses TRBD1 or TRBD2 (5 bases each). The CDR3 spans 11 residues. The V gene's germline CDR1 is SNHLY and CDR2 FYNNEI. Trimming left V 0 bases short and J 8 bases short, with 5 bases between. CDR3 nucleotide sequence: TGTGCCAGCAGTGAAGCGGGACAGCAGTACTTC. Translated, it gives CASSEAGQQYF.

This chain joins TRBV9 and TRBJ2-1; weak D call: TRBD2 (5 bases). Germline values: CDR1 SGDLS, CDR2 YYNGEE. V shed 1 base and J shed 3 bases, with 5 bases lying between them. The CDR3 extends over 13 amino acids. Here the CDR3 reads CASSVTSYNEQFF. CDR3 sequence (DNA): TGTGCCAGCAGCGTAACTAGCTACAATGAGCAGTTCTTC.

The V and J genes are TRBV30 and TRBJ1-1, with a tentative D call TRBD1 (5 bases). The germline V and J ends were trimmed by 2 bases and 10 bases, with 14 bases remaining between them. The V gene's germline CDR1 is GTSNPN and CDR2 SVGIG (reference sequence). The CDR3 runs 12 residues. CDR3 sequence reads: CAWSPPRGGAFF. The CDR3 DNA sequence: TGTGCCTGGAGTCCCCCTCGGGGGGGAGCTTTCTTT.

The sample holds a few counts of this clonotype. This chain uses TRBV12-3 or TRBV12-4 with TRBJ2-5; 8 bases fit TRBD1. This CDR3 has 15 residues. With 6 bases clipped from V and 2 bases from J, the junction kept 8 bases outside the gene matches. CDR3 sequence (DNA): TGTGCCAGCAGCCGGAACGGACAGGGACAAGAGACCCAGTACTTC. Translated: CASSRNGQGQETQYF.